This T cell receptor beta chain was captured in a study of blood T cell repertoires in COVID-19. Study as a whole: Both acute and convalescent COVID-19 samples were obtained from the United States, Italy and Spain. T cells, B-cell-depleted T cells, or PBMCs supplied cDNA or gDNA.

Germline CDR1 is LGHNA and CDR2 is YSLEER. V was pared by 0 bases and J by 0 bases, with 11 bases between. The CDR3 is made up of 16 amino acids. Under the authors' procedure: It was from reference gene primer amplification that nucleated cell counts were estimated. Repertoires were generated with immunoSEQ multiplex PCR, while TCRdb's copy carries only in-frame clones and drops some. D and trimming were read from the DNA, whereas the V and J calls and clone size are those reported in that table. The sample includes about 98,000 clones, roughly 92% of them seen just once. Patients at the Seattle site were enrolled during active infection and followed longitudinally.

The source is a woman between 45 and 65 years old with COVID-19, enrolled during active disease. Sequences were obtained from peripheral blood. The chain is built from TRBV4-3 and TRBJ1-1; D ambiguous. This chain's CDR3 is CASSQDFSGMNTEAFF. CDR3 bases: TGCGCCAGCAGCCAAGATTTCAGCGGTATGAACACTGAAGCTTTCTTT.